The source of this TCR beta chain is a study of blood T cell repertoires in COVID-19. Original methodology: Scientists estimated how many nucleated cells there were by amplifying reference gene primers. Profiling relied on immunoSEQ multiplex PCR, and the TCRdb table lists in-frame clones only, not all of them. The V and J calls and clone size are taken from that table; D and trimming were inferred from the DNA. The sample holds 150,000 to 200,000 clones, about 74% seen once. This CDR3 has 14 amino acids. Germline V gene data show CDR1 as SGHRS and CDR2 as YFSETQ. Between the trimmed V and J ends, which lost 0 bases and 9 bases, there was a span of 15 bases.

The sequenced material came from peripheral blood. The genes are TRBV5-1 and TRBJ2-5, with D possibly matching TRBD1 (5 bases). This sequence was found in a woman older than 75 with acute or convalescent COVID-19. DNA for the CDR3: TGCGCCAGCAGCTTGGACAGGAACCAACGGTCCCAGTACTTC. It codes for CASSLDRNQRSQYF. The whole variable domain, remainder taken from reference TRBV5-1 and TRBJ2-5, is KAGVTQTPRYLIKTRGQQVTLSCSPISGHRSVSWYQQTPGQGLQFLFEYFSETQRNKGNFPGRFSGRQFSNSRSEMNVSTLELGDSALYLCASSLDRNQRSQYFGPGTRLLVL.